Each of the 20 T cell receptor beta chains below was sequenced from the same sample in a study of blood T cell repertoires in COVID-19. This table comes from immunoSEQ multiplex PCR, and its TCRdb copy is limited to in-frame clones, with some not included. The table has 70,000 or so clones, more than 70% seen once. Sequenced: peripheral blood. These receptor sequences come from a human donor in a cohort sampled during active COVID-19.

The V and J genes are TRBV5-1 and TRBJ2-3; 7 bases fit TRBD1. Trimming at V came to 0 bases and at J to 6 bases, leaving 4 bases not matched to a gene. The CDR3 is made up of 14 amino acids. Germline CDR1 reads SGHRS; CDR2 reads YFSETQ. CDR3 bases: TGCGCCAGCAGCTTGGGCCAGGGGGAGGATACGCAGTATTTT. This codes for CASSLGQGEDTQYF. Filled out from reference TRBV5-1 and TRBJ2-3, the complete variable domain reads KAGVTQTPRYLIKTRGQQVTLSCSPISGHRSVSWYQQTPGQGLQFLFEYFSETQRNKGNFPGRFSGRQFSNSRSEMNVSTLELGDSALYLCASSLGQGEDTQYFGPGTRLTVL.

The chain is built from TRBV30 and TRBJ2-7; 7 bases agree with TRBD1. CDR1 and CDR2 from the germline V gene are GTSNPN and SVGIG (reference sequence). Unmatched junction bases numbered 10, after V lost 5 bases and J lost 3 bases. The CDR3 spans 14 residues. The CDR3 sequence is CAWGDRDRLYEQYF. The CDR3 DNA follows: TGTGCCTGGGGGGACCGGGACAGACTCTACGAGCAGTACTTC.

V is TRBV5-4 and J is TRBJ1-2; D gene uncertain. Trimming removed 2 bases at V and 2 bases at J, with 13 bases between. The CDR3 has 15 amino acids. Germline-derived CDR1 and CDR2 are SGHNT and YYREEE (reference sequence). The DNA of the CDR3 is TGTGCCAGCAGCTTCGGCTCAGAGAGGAACTATGGCTACACCTTC. It translates to CASSFGSERNYGYTF.

The genes are TRBV4-1 and TRBJ1-2; D unresolved. CDR1 and CDR2 from the germline V gene are MGHRA and YSYEKL. The CDR3 runs 16 residues. Trimming took 1 base from V and 0 from J, leaving 12 bases between them. Here the CDR3 reads CASSQGATATNYGYTF. For the CDR3, the DNA is TGCGCCAGCAGCCAAGGGGCTACGGCCACTAACTATGGCTACACCTTC.

V is TRBV5-8 and J is TRBJ2-3; TRBD2 might be the D (6 bases). This CDR3 is built from 12 residues. CDR1 SGHTS and CDR2 YDEGEE come from the germline V gene. Trimming left V 4 bases short and J 4 bases short, with 7 bases between. CDR3 residues: CASSRRADTQYF. The DNA of the CDR3 is TGTGCCAGCAGCAGGAGGGCAGATACGCAGTATTTT.

This clone was observed once. The chain carries TRBV5-4 and TRBJ1-6; 9 bases line up with TRBD1. This CDR3 contains 17 residues. The germline V gene encodes CDR1 SGHNT and CDR2 YYREEE (reference sequence). The V and J ends lost 3 bases and 7 bases, in that order; junction bases with no gene match: 11. The CDR3 region is CASSSIKQGAGNSPLHF. The CDR3, as DNA: TGTGCCAGCAGCTCAATAAAACAGGGGGCTGGAAATTCACCCCTCCACTTT.

This clone appeared a single time. The chain links TRBV3-1 (or the pseudogene TRBV3-2) to TRBJ1-5; tentative D call: TRBD1 (6 bases). Germline V gene data show CDR1 as LGHDT and CDR2 as YNNKEL (reference sequence). Trimming removed 4 bases from V and 5 bases from J, with 6 bases in between. This CDR3 contains 12 residues. The CDR3 region is CASSPGDQPQHF. CDR3 DNA: TGTGCCAGCAGCCCAGGGGATCAGCCCCAGCATTTT.

The rearrangement uses TRBV7-2 and TRBJ2-2; maybe TRBD1 (5 bases). This CDR3 has 14 residues. Germline lookup yields CDR1 SGHTA and CDR2 FQGNSA. V lost 5 bases and J 4 bases, leaving 11 bases between the germline ends. This chain's CDR3 is CASSPQQVTGELFF. The CDR3 coding sequence is TGTGCCAGCAGCCCCCAACAGGTCACCGGGGAGCTGTTTTTT. Full variable domain (rest looked up from reference TRBV7-2 and TRBJ2-2): GAGVSQSPSNKVTEKGKDVELRCDPISGHTALYWYRQSLGQGLEFLIYFQGNSAPDKSGLPSDRFSAERTGGSVSTLTIQRTQQEDSAVYLCASSPQQVTGELFFGEGSRLTVL.

The J gene is TRBJ2-7, the V gene TRBV5-1, with 9 bases matching TRBD2. The trim removed 5 bases at V and 3 bases at J, leaving 3 bases unmatched. The germline gives CDR1 SGHRS, CDR2 YFSETQ. This CDR3 is built from 13 residues. The CDR3 loop reads CASRLAGIYEQYF. CDR3 DNA sequence: TGCGCCAGCAGGCTAGCGGGAATCTACGAGCAGTACTTC.

This clone has only one observation. The chain combines TRBV6-5 with TRBJ2-7, with a possible D match to TRBD1 (5 bases). Looked up from germline, CDR1 is MNHEY and CDR2 is SVGAGI. This CDR3 comprises 14 residues. V was cut by 5 bases and J by 2 bases, with 13 bases left in between. CDR3 sequence: CASSPGPDTYEQYF. The DNA of the CDR3 is TGTGCCAGCAGTCCCGGTCCGGACACCTACGAGCAGTACTTC.

The chain links TRBV11-2 to TRBJ1-2; 8 bases align to TRBD1. CDR1 and CDR2 (germline): SGHAT, FQNNGV. Germline trimming cut 0 bases from V and 4 bases from J; bases unmatched to any gene: 1. This CDR3 is built from 14 residues. CDR3 DNA: TGTGCCAGCAGCTTAGACAGGGGGCGCTATGGCTACACCTTC. This gives the protein CASSLDRGRYGYTF.

The chain employs TRBV27 and TRBJ2-5, with D possibly being TRBD2 (5 bases). The CDR3 covers 16 residues. Trimming took off 0 bases at V and 1 base at J, with 12 bases between the two ends. Germline assignment: CDR1 MNHEY and CDR2 SMNVEV (reference sequence). The CDR3 DNA follows: TGTGCCAGCAGTTTATCGAATAGCGCGCGCCAAGAGACCCAGTACTTC. This codes for CASSLSNSARQETQYF.

The J gene is TRBJ1-2, the V gene TRBV5-6, with D possibly matching TRBD1 (5 bases). V shed 3 bases and J shed 10 bases, with 19 bases lying between them. Germline loops: CDR1 SGHDT, CDR2 YYEEEE. This CDR3 contains 14 residues. The CDR3 sequence: CASSSWGRAANYTF. CDR3 DNA sequence: TGTGCCAGCAGCTCGTGGGGCCGCGCGGCAAACTACACCTTC.

On this clone itself: One junction end disagrees with the germline gene, perhaps due to a read error. The chain employs TRBV2 and TRBJ2-5, with TRBD1 identical over 9 bases. This CDR3 spans 12 amino acids. From germline, CDR1 is SNHLY and CDR2 FYNNEI. The CDR3 DNA sequence: TGTGCCAGCAATGGGGACAGGGCGCGATTAAACTTC. It yields the protein CASNGDRARLNF.

The V and J genes are TRBV27 and TRBJ2-3; D is undetermined. V was cut by 6 bases and J by 5 bases, with 12 bases left in between. This CDR3 is built from 13 residues. CDR1 is MNHEY and CDR2 is SMNVEV in the germline V gene (reference sequence). This CDR3 is CASSRQDLDTQYF. CDR3 DNA sequence: TGTGCCAGCAGCCGGCAGGATCTAGATACGCAGTATTTT.

V is TRBV12-3 or TRBV12-4 and J is TRBJ1-2; D gene ambiguous. V gave up 5 bases and J gave up 3 bases, with 7 bases separating them. This CDR3 is 12 amino acids long. The CDR3 region is CASSAGHYGYTF. In DNA, the CDR3 is TGTGCCAGCAGTGCGGGCCACTATGGCTACACCTTC.

The chain employs TRBV28 and TRBJ2-3, with 7 bases fitting TRBD2. The CDR3 runs 15 residues. The germline CDR1 and CDR2 sequences are MDHEN and SYDVKM. J gave up 0 bases and V 4 bases, and 4 bases lay outside the gene matches. The CDR3 loop is CASSSPGGSTDTQYF. The CDR3 region has the DNA TGTGCCAGCAGTTCCCCGGGAGGTAGCACAGATACGCAGTATTTT.

The V and J genes are TRBV19 and TRBJ2-7, with D maybe TRBD1 (6 bases). Germline V lookup: CDR1 LNHDA, CDR2 SQIVND (reference sequence). V was shortened by 7 bases and J by 0 bases, with 13 bases between the two germline ends. The CDR3 covers 14 residues. This CDR3 is CASTRDTSSYEQYF. The CDR3, as DNA: TGTGCCAGTACCCGGGACACCAGCTCCTACGAGCAGTACTTC. Combining the CDR3 with reference TRBV19 and TRBJ2-7 gives the whole variable domain DGGITQSPKYLFRKEGQNVTLSCEQNLNHDAMYWYRQDPGQGLRLIYYSQIVNDFQKGDIAEGYSVSREKKESFPLTVTSAQKNPTAFYLCASTRDTSSYEQYFGPGTRLTVT.

J is TRBJ2-5 and V is TRBV29-1; 14 nucleotides agree with TRBD2. This CDR3 is built from 15 residues. In germline, CDR1 is SQVTM, CDR2 ANQGSEA. V lost 4 bases and J lost 2; bases outside the gene matches: 3. CDR3 protein: CSVAGLAGGQETQYF. The CDR3 bases are TGCAGCGTTGCTGGACTAGCGGGGGGACAAGAGACCCAGTACTTC.

The rearrangement uses TRBV7-8 and TRBJ1-5; 8 bases are shared with TRBD1. The germline CDR1 and CDR2 sequences are SGHVS and FQNEAQ. The CDR3 loop spans 14 amino acids. The J segment lost 7 bases and the V segment lost 5 bases, leaving 7 bases of the junction unmatched. The CDR3 DNA reads TGTGCCAGCAGCCTGAACAGGGGGAAACAGCCCCAGCATTTT. Its protein is CASSLNRGKQPQHF.